This T cell receptor (beta chain) was documented in a study of T cell repertoires in aging, cancer and after chemotherapy. Study in general: Glioblastoma patients receiving temozolomide-based therapy gave paired samples before and after chemotherapy.

Germline V gene lookup returns CDR1 SEHNR and CDR2 FQNEAQ (reference sequence). V was clipped by 4 bases and J by 6 bases; unmatched bases: 6. This CDR3 region has 14 residues. TCR beta rearrangements were amplified from peripheral blood genomic DNA. A mixed TRB-A/B primer pool amplified rearranged TRB by multiplex touch-down PCR. MiXCR was run by TCRdb on the multiplex PCR reads, yielding one entry per CDR3 protein. The repertoire includes about 2,400 distinct CDR3 sequences, nearly 25% of them detected once, and 6.7% sits in the top ten. Study results and caveats: Healthy donors lost TCR diversity with age mainly through richness, cancer patients through richness and evenness. Age-matched healthy donors had significantly more diverse, less clonal blood TCR repertoires than untreated cancer patients. Rebound thymic output was suggested by rising median generation probability during chemotherapy in each cancer cohort.

This clonotype was recorded a few times. As yet, its antigen is unknown. This TCR was sampled from a human donor with a solid tumor. Sequencing input: blood. The chain is built from TRBV7-9 and TRBJ2-4; 7 nucleotides match TRBD2. CDR3 bases: TGTGCCAGCAGCTGGGGCGGGGGATCAAACATTCAGTACTTC. Amino acid sequence: CASSWGGGSNIQYF.